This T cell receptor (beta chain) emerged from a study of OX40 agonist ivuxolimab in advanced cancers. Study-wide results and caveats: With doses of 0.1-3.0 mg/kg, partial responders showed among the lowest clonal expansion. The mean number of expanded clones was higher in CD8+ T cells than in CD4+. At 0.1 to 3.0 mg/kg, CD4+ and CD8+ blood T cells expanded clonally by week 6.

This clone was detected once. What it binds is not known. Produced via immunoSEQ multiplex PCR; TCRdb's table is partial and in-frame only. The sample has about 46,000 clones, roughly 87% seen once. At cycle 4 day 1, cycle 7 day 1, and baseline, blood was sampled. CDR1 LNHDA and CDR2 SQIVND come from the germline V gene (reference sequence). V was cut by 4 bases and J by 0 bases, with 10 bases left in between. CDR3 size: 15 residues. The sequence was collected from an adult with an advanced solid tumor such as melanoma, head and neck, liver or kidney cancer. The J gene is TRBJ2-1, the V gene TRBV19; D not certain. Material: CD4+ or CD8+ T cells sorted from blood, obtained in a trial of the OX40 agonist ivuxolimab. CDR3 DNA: TGTGCCAGTAGTACCTTGATGGCCTCCTACAATGAGCAGTTCTTC. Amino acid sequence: CASSTLMASYNEQFF.